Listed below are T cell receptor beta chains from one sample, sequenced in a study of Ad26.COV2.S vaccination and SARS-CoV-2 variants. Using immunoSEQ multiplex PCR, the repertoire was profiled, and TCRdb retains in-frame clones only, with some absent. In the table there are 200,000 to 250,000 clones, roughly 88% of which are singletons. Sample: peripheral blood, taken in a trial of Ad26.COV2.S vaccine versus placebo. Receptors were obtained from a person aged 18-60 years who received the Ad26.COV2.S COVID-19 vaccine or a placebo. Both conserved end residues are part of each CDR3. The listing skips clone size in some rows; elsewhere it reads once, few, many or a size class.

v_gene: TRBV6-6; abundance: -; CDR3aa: CASSYFRTGLGEQYF
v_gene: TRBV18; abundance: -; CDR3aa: CASSPPGGGRDEQYF
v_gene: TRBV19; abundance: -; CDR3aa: CASSTGTGRGNQPQHF
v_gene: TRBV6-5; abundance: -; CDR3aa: CASSYMGPQGDYGYTF
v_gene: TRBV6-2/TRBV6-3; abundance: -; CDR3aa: CASSPTRGEQFF
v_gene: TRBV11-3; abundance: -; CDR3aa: CASSLGTNTEAFF
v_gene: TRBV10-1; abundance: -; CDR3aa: CAIFLARKAQYF
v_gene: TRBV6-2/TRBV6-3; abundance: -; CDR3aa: CASSHSSGRSTDTQYF
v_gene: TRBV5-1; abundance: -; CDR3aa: CASSHGGTVAYEQYF
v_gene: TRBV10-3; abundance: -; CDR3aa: CAISASIMEKLFF
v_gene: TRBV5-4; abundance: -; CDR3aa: CASSYFNEKLFF
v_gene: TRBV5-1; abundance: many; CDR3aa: CASSSGTEETQYF
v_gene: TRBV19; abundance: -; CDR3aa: CASLPLQARDTGELFF
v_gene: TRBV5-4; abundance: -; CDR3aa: CASSLAPRGTEAFF
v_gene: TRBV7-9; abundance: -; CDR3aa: CASSLGGGQPQHF
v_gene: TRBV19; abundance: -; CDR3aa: CASRESGGSTDTQYF
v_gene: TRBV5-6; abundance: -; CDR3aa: CASSGTGRGAYEAFF
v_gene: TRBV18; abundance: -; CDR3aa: CASSPWVAGETGELFF
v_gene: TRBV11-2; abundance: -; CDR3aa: CASCRLSYEQYF
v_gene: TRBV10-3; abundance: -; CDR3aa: CAISDSDRGTEAFF
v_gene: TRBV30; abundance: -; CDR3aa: CAWSGYSGSADQYF